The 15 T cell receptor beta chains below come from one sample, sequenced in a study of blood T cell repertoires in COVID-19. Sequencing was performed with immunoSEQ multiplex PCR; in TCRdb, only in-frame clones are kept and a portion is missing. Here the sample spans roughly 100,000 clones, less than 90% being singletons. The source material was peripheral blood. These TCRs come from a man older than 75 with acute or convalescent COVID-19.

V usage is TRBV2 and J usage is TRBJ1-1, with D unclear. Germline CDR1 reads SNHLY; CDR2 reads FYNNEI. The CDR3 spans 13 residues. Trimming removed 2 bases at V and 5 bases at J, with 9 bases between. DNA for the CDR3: TGTGCCAGCAGTGAAAATACGGGGACTGAAGCTTTCTTT. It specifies CASSENTGTEAFF.

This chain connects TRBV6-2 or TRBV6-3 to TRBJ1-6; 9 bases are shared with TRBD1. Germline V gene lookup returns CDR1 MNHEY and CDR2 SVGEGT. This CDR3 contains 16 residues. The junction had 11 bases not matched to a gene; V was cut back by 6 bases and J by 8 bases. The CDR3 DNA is TGTGCCAGCAGCCCGGACAGGGGTCCTGGGGATTCACCCCTCCACTTT. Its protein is CASSPDRGPGDSPLHF.

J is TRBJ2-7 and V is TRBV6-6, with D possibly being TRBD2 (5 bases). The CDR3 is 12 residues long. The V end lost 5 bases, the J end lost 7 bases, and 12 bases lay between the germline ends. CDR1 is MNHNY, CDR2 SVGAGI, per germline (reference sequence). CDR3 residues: CASSPSGWEQYF. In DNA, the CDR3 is TGTGCCAGCAGTCCCTCGGGGTGGGAGCAGTACTTC.

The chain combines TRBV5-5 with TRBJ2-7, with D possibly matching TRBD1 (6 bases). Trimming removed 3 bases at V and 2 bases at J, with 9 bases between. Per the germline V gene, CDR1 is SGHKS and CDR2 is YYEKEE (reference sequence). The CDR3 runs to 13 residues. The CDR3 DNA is TGTGCCAGCAGCTGGACAGCCACCTACGAGCAGTACTTC. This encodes CASSWTATYEQYF.

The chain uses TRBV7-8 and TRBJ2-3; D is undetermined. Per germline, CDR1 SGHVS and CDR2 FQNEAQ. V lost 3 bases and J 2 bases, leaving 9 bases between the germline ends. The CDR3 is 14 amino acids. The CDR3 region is CASSFLLFTDTQYF. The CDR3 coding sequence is TGTGCCAGCAGCTTTCTACTATTCACAGATACGCAGTATTTT.

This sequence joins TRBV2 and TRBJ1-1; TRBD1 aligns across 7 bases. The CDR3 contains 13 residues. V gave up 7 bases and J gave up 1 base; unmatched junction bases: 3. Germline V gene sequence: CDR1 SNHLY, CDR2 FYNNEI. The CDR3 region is CASTRQGNTEAFF. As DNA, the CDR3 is TGTGCCAGCACCCGACAGGGGAACACTGAAGCTTTCTTT.

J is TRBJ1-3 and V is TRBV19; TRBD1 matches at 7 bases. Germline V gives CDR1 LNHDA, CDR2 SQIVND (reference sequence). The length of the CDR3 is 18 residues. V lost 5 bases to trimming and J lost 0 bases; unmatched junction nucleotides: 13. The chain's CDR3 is CASSRTETGLSSGNTIYF. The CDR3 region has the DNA TGTGCCAGTAGTCGGACCGAGACAGGGCTGAGCTCTGGAAACACCATATATTTT.

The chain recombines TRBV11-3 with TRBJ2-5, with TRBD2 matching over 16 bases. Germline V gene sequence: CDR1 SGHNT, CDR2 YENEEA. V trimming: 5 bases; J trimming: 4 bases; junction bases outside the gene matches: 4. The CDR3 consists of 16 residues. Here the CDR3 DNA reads TGTGCCAGCAGCCAGGGACTAGCGGGAGGGATAGAGACCCAGTACTTC. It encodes CASSQGLAGGIETQYF.

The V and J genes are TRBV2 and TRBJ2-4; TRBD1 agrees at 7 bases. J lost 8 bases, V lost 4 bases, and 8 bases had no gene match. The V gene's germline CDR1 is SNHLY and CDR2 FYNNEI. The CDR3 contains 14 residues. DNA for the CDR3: TGTGCCAGCAGTGTTGAGACAGGGAGTGACATTCAGTACTTC. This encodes CASSVETGSDIQYF.

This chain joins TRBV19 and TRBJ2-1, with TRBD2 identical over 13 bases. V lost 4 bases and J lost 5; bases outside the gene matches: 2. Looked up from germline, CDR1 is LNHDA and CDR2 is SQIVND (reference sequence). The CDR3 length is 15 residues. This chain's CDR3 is CASSTGLAGNNEQFF. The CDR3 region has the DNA TGTGCCAGTAGTACGGGACTAGCGGGAAACAATGAGCAGTTCTTC.

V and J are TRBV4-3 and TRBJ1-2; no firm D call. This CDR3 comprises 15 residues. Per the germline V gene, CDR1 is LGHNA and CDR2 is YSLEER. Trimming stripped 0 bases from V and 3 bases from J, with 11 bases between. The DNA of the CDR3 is TGCGCCAGCAGCCAAGATCGCGGCGGTTACTATGGCTACACCTTC. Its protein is CASSQDRGGYYGYTF.

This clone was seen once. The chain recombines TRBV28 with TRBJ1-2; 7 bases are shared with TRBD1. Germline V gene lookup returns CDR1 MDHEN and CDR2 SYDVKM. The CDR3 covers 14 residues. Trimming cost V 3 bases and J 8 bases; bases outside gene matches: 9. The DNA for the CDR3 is TGTGCCAGCAGTTTCTCTGACAGGGCCTTAGGCTACACCTTC. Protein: CASSFSDRALGYTF.

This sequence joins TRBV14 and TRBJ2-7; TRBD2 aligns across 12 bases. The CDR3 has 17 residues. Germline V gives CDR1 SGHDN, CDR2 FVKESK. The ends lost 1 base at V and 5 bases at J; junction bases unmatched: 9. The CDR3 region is CASSQASGRVIRDEQYF. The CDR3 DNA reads TGTGCCAGCAGCCAAGCTAGCGGGAGGGTCATCAGGGACGAGCAGTACTTC.

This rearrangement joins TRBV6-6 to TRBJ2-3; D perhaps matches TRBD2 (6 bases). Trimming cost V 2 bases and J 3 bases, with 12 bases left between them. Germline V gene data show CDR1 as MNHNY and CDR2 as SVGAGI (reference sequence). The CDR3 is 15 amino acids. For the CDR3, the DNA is TGTGCCAGCAGTTACGAGGGCGGGAAGACAGATACGCAGTATTTT. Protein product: CASSYEGGKTDTQYF.

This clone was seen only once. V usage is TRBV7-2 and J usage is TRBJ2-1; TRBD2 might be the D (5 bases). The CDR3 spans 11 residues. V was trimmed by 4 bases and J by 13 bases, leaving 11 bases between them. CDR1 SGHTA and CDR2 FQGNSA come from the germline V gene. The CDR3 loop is CASSSGIGQFF. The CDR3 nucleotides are TGTGCCAGCAGCTCCGGGATCGGACAGTTCTTC.